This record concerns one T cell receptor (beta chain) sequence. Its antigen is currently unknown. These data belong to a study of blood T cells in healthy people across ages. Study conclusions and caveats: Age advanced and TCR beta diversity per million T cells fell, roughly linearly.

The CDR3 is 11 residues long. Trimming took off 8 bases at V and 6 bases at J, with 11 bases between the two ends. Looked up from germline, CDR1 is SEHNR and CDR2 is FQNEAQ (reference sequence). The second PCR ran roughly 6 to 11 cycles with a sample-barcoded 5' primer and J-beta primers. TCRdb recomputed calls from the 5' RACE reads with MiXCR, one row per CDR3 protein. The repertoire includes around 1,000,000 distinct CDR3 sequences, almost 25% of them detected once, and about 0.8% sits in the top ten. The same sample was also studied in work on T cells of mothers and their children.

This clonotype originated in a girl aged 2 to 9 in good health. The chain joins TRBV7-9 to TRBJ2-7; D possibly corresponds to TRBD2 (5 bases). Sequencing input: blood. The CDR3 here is CASRGSGEQYF. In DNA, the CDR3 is TGTGCCAGCCGGGGATCGGGCGAGCAGTACTTC.